This T cell receptor (beta chain) was identified in a study of PD-1 blockade in mismatch repair-deficient tumors. This clone has only one observation. Assay used: immunoSEQ multiplex PCR; TCRdb lists only in-frame clones, some missing. This table has 56,000 or so clones, more than 75% appearing once. Three pembrolizumab responders had their TCRs sequenced. Germline assignment: CDR1 MGHRA and CDR2 YSYEKL. Between the trimmed V and J ends, which lost 1 base and 6 bases, there was a span of 16 bases. The CDR3 length is 16 residues. Sequenced material: peripheral blood, taken 4 weeks after starting pembrolizumab. The chain carries TRBV4-1 and TRBJ2-1; a possible D gene is TRBD2 (7 bases). The TCR sequence derives from an adult with mismatch repair-deficient cancer. CDR3 in amino acids: CASSQVGGLRSNEQFF. The CDR3 DNA is TGCGCCAGCAGCCAAGTGGGGGGGCTGAGAAGCAATGAGCAGTTCTTC.